These 23 T cell receptor beta chains originate from one sample sequenced in a study of regulatory T cells in long-lasting Graves disease. In building TCR beta libraries, iRepertoire HTBI primers were used together with Arm-PCR of CDR3 regions. TCRdb re-analysed the multiplex PCR reads in MiXCR, keeping a single row per CDR3 protein. The table includes a few hundred thousand distinct CDR3 sequences, roughly 21% detected once. Specified time point: newly diagnosed GD, antithyroid drugs for less than 3 months. After RNA was extracted from PBMCs, the TCR library was made from it. Sequenced here: peripheral blood mononuclear cells (PBMCs), sampled at new diagnosis, from a patient treated with antithyroid drugs. Every receptor here comes from a female donor with Graves disease.

The rearrangement links TRBV6-1 to TRBJ2-7; D remains ambiguous. This CDR3 comprises 12 residues. Deletions cut 6 bases from V and 0 bases from J, with 6 bases between. The germline CDR1 and CDR2 sequences are MNHNS and SASEGT. The CDR3 coding sequence is TGTGCCAGCAGCCGGCCCTCCTACGAGCAGTACTTC. It codes for CASSRPSYEQYF.

At least ten counts were recorded for this clonotype. The chain is built from TRBV7-9 and TRBJ1-3; D not certain. The CDR3 sequence is 18 residues long. Germline loops: CDR1 SEHNR, CDR2 FQNEAQ (reference sequence). With 2 bases removed from V and 0 bases from J, the gap between germline ends came to 17 bases. The CDR3 reads CASSLPEDGPGSGNTIYF. The CDR3, as DNA: TGTGCCAGCAGCTTACCCGAGGACGGACCCGGCTCTGGAAACACCATATATTTT.

The gene calls are TRBV5-8 and TRBJ1-5; D may be TRBD1 (5 bases). Germline CDR1 and CDR2: SGHTS and YDEGEE. The CDR3 is 16 amino acids. Trimming left V 5 bases short and J 0 bases short, with 15 bases between. The DNA of the CDR3 is TGTGCCAGCAGTACTCGACAGACTTATAGCAATCAGCCCCAGCATTTT. Translating it yields CASSTRQTYSNQPQHF. The full variable domain, in which reference TRBV5-8 and TRBJ1-5 provide the parts outside the CDR3, is EAGVTQSPTHLIKTRGQQATLRCSPISGHTSVYWYQQALGLGLQFLLWYDEGEERNRGNFPPRFSGRQFPNYSSELNVNALELEDSALYLCASSTRQTYSNQPQHFGDGTRLSIL.

This sequence joins TRBV3-1 and TRBJ1-2, with a weak D call TRBD1 (6 bases). The V and J ends lost 3 bases and 4 bases respectively, with 18 bases between them. The CDR3 contains 16 residues. The germline gives CDR1 LGHDT, CDR2 YNNKEL (reference sequence). CDR3 in amino acids: CASSHTGTLSGYGYTF. The CDR3 bases are TGTGCCAGCAGCCACACAGGGACGCTATCGGGCTATGGCTACACCTTC.

The sample holds many counts of this clonotype. The chain recombines TRBV7-2 with TRBJ2-1; possibly TRBD2 for D (5 bases). Germline values: CDR1 SGHTA, CDR2 FQGNSA. The CDR3 length is 15 residues. Trimming cost V 0 bases and J 5 bases, with 11 bases left between them. The CDR3 sequence is CASSLASDNHNEQFF. The CDR3 nucleotides read TGTGCCAGCAGCTTAGCTAGCGACAACCACAATGAGCAGTTCTTC.

This clonotype was counted at least ten times. V usage is TRBV2 and J usage is TRBJ1-6; the D gene is possibly TRBD1 (6 bases). The ends were cut back, 8 bases at V and 10 bases at J, with 9 bases in the middle. Germline values: CDR1 SNHLY, CDR2 FYNNEI. The length of the CDR3 is 11 residues. CDR3 in amino acids: CASGTTSPLHF. DNA for the CDR3: TGTGCCAGCGGGACAACCTCACCCCTCCACTTT.

This clonotype turned up a few times. V gene TRBV6-2 or TRBV6-3 combines with J gene TRBJ1-1, with D possibly being TRBD1 (5 bases). The CDR3 is 13 amino acids. CDR1 and CDR2 from the germline V gene are MNHEY and SVGEGT. Trimming pared 8 bases from V and 5 bases from J, leaving 15 bases between. DNA of the CDR3: TGTGCCAGCGGGGCACCTGAGACGACTGAAGCTTTCTTT. This codes for CASGAPETTEAFF.

This clonotype was recorded at least ten times. The chain recombines TRBV7-2 with TRBJ2-7; a possible D gene is TRBD2 (6 bases). CDR1 and CDR2 (germline): SGHTA, FQGNSA. V shed 5 bases and J shed 5 bases, with 19 bases lying between them. The length of the CDR3 is 15 residues. The CDR3 nucleotides read TGTGCCAGCAGCCGACAACCCTCTGGCGGGGACGAGCAGTACTTC. Translating it yields CASSRQPSGGDEQYF.

The chain employs TRBV29-1 and TRBJ1-5; TRBD1 agrees at 7 bases. V dropped 6 bases and J dropped 3; count of bases not matched to a gene: 5. CDR1 is SQVTM, CDR2 ANQGSEA, per germline. This CDR3 spans 13 amino acids. This CDR3 is CSVGQAINQPQHF. In DNA, the CDR3 is TGCAGCGTCGGACAGGCCATCAATCAGCCCCAGCATTTT.

This clonotype has a handful of counts. The J gene is TRBJ2-1, the V gene TRBV24-1, with a possible D match to TRBD2 (5 bases). The V end was cut by 3 bases, the J end by 1 base, with 12 bases between. CDR3 length equals 16 residues. CDR1 and CDR2 from the germline V gene are KGHDR and SFDVKD. The CDR3 DNA sequence: TGTGCCACCAGTGATGATATAGCGAATTCCTACAATGAGCAGTTCTTC. This gives the protein CATSDDIANSYNEQFF.

V gene TRBV9 combines with J gene TRBJ1-2, with no clear D. This CDR3 region has 14 residues. Germline loops: CDR1 SGDLS, CDR2 YYNGEE. The V end was cut by 0 bases, the J end by 2 bases, with 8 bases between. CDR3: CASSVDPRNYGYTF. In DNA form, the CDR3 reads TGTGCCAGCAGCGTAGATCCGAGAAACTATGGCTACACCTTC.

At least ten counts were recorded for this clonotype. V gene TRBV9 combines with J gene TRBJ2-1, with 9 positions matching TRBD2. Germline CDR1 reads SGDLS; CDR2 reads YYNGEE. J was trimmed by 6 bases and V by 4 bases; bases with no gene match: 11. The CDR3 loop spans 16 amino acids. CDR3 amino acids: CASSLHPGLAINEQFF. CDR3 DNA: TGTGCCAGCAGCCTACACCCGGGACTAGCAATCAATGAGCAGTTCTTC.

This clonotype was seen ten or more times. This chain uses TRBV12-3 or TRBV12-4 with TRBJ2-5; possibly TRBD2 for D (5 bases). V was shortened by 6 bases and J by 1 base, with 18 bases between the two germline ends. This CDR3 has 16 amino acids. CDR3 in amino acids: CASSKNEGTAQETQYF. The CDR3 region has the DNA TGTGCCAGCAGCAAAAATGAGGGAACAGCCCAAGAGACCCAGTACTTC.

This clonotype was detected ten times or more. This rearrangement joins TRBV3-1 to TRBJ2-5; TRBD2 matches at 9 bases. The V segment lost 4 bases and the J segment 5 bases; nucleotides outside the gene matches: 2. This CDR3 has 13 residues. Germline V CDR1 and CDR2: LGHDT, YNNKEL (reference sequence). CDR3 sequence: CASSRSGSETQYF. The CDR3 DNA sequence: TGTGCCAGCAGCCGTAGCGGGAGTGAGACCCAGTACTTC.

About this clonotype: A far larger clone differs by one base, so this is likely a read error. The chain uses TRBV28 and TRBJ2-3; perhaps TRBD1 as D (6 bases). The DNA matches TRBJ2-1 better at its end, which makes the J call doubtful. The CDR3 has 13 residues. Germline V gene lookup returns CDR1 MDHEN and CDR2 SYDVKM. The CDR3 spells CASGKDSYDEQFF. The CDR3 coding sequence is TGTGCCAGCGGCAAGGACAGTTACGATGAGCAGTTCTTC.

This clonotype was recorded at least ten times. V usage is TRBV4-3 and J usage is TRBJ2-1; TRBD2 matches 8 bases. CDR3 length equals 15 residues. Germline CDR1 reads LGHNA; CDR2 reads YSLEER. Losses at the gene ends were 5 bases for V and 8 bases for J; bases not matched to a gene: 11. The chain's CDR3 is CASSILAAQGDEQFF. The CDR3 coding sequence is TGCGCCAGCAGCATACTAGCGGCTCAAGGCGATGAGCAGTTCTTC.

About this clonotype: Its ends do not fully match the called genes, so a read error is possible. The gene calls are TRBV20-1 and TRBJ2-1; 12 bases align to TRBD2. In germline, CDR1 is DFQATT, CDR2 SNEGSKA (reference sequence). CDR3 size: 16 residues. As DNA, the CDR3 is TGCAGTGCCAGAGGACTAGCGGGAACCTCCTACAATGAGCAGTTCTTC. Residues: CSARGLAGTSYNEQFF.

This clonotype was detected many times. This sequence joins TRBV20-1 and TRBJ1-5, with D perhaps TRBD1 (5 bases). V lost 4 bases and J 5 bases, leaving 15 bases between the germline ends. The CDR3 totals 14 residues. CDR1 DFQATT and CDR2 SNEGSKA come from the germline V gene (reference sequence). DNA of the CDR3: TGCAGTGCTAACCGGGGGGACCCCGATCAGCCCCAGCATTTT. Amino acids: CSANRGDPDQPQHF.

The CDR3 protein is CASSLDWPDEQFF. The CDR3 coding sequence is TGTGCCAGCAGTTTAGACTGGCCCGATGAGCAGTTCTTC. The chain is built from TRBV27 and TRBJ2-1; D is unclear. Germline CDR1 MNHEY, CDR2 SMNVEV (reference sequence). Between the trimmed V and J ends, which lost 2 bases and 8 bases, there was a span of 10 bases. The CDR3 length is 13 residues.

For this clonotype: A read error likely explains this, since a far larger clone differs by one base. The rearrangement uses TRBV2 and TRBJ2-7, with 7 bases fitting TRBD1. With V trimmed by 5 bases and J by 2 bases, 6 bases remained unmatched. The CDR3 is 14 residues long. Germline values: CDR1 SNHLY, CDR2 FYNNEI. Written as DNA, the CDR3 is TGTGCCAGCAGTTTAAACAGGGGCCCCTACGAGCAGTACTTC. It encodes CASSLNRGPYEQYF.

V usage is TRBV28 and J usage is TRBJ2-2, with 9 bases identical to TRBD1. The length of the CDR3 is 16 residues. The germline CDR1 and CDR2 sequences are MDHEN and SYDVKM. The junction had 8 bases not matched to a gene; V was cut back by 3 bases and J by 6 bases. The CDR3 DNA reads TGTGCCAGCAGTTTTCAAGGGACAGGGATCGCCGGGGAGCTGTTTTTT. Its protein product is CASSFQGTGIAGELFF.

The rearrangement joins TRBV11-3 to TRBJ1-1; 8 bases match TRBD1. The CDR3 contains 17 residues. V lost 5 bases and J lost 0; bases outside the gene matches: 11. In germline, CDR1 is SGHNT, CDR2 YENEEA. CDR3 bases: TGTGCCAGCAGCCCAGGGGGCAGGGGGAACATGAACACTGAAGCTTTCTTT. This codes for CASSPGGRGNMNTEAFF.

About this clonotype itself: A read error is possible here, since a much larger clone lies one base away. V and J are TRBV6-2 or TRBV6-3 and TRBJ1-2, with 7 bases identical to TRBD1. Germline CDR1 MNHEY, CDR2 SVGEGT. The CDR3 totals 15 residues. The V segment lost 6 bases and the J segment 4 bases; nucleotides outside the gene matches: 11. The CDR3 DNA follows: TGTGCCAGCAGCCCAGGGGACAGTTCGGCCTATGGCTACACCTTC. It is translated as CASSPGDSSAYGYTF.